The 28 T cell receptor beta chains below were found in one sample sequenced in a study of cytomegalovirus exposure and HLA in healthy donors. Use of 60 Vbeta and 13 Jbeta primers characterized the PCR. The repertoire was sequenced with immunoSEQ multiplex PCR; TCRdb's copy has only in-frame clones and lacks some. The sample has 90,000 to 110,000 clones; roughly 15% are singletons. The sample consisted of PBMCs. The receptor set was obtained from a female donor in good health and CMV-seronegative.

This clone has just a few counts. The CDR3 region has the DNA TGTGCCAGCAGCGGGGAGAGGACAGGGCGGTACGAGCAGTACTTC. It encodes CASSGERTGRYEQYF. This chain links TRBV27 with TRBJ2-5, with 8 bases aligning to TRBD1. The J call is in doubt because the DNA end fits TRBJ2-7 better. Germline V gene sequence: CDR1 MNHEY, CDR2 SMNVEV (reference sequence). This CDR3 spans 15 amino acids.

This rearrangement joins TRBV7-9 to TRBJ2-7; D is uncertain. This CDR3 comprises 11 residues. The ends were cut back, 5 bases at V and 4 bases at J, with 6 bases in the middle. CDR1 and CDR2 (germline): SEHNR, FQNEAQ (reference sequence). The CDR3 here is CASSPLYEQYF. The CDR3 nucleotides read TGTGCCAGCAGCCCACTTTACGAGCAGTACTTC.

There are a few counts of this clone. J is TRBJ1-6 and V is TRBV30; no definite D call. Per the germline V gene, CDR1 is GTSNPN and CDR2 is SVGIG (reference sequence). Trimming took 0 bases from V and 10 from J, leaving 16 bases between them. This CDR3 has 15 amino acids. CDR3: CAWSVEARVGSPLHF. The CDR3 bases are TGTGCCTGGAGTGTAGAGGCTCGGGTAGGATCACCCCTCCACTTT.

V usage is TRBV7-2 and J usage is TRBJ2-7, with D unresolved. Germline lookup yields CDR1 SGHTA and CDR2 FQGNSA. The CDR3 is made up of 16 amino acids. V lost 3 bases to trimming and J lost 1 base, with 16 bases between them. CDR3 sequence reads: CASSFETAILSYEQYF. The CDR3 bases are TGTGCCAGCAGCTTTGAAACCGCTATTCTTTCCTACGAGCAGTACTTC.

The CDR3 protein is CASSLESRNEQFF. The CDR3 DNA reads as TGTGCCAGCAGCCTTGAGTCCCGGAATGAGCAGTTCTTC. The J gene is TRBJ2-1, the V gene TRBV7-2; D gene unclear. Germline values: CDR1 SGHTA, CDR2 FQGNSA. The V end lost 5 bases, the J end lost 7 bases, and 12 bases lay between the germline ends. This CDR3 region has 13 residues. The full variable domain, in which reference TRBV7-2 and TRBJ2-1 provide the parts outside the CDR3, is GAGVSQSPSNKVTEKGKDVELRCDPISGHTALYWYRQSLGQGLEFLIYFQGNSAPDKSGLPSDRFSAERTGGSVSTLTIQRTQQEDSAVYLCASSLESRNEQFFGPGTRLTVL.

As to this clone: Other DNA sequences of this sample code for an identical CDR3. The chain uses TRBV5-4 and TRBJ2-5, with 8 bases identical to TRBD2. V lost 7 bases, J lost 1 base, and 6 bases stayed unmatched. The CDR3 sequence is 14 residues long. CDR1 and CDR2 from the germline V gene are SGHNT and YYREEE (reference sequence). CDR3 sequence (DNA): TGTGCCAGCTCACGGGAGGGCCCCCAAGAGACCCAGTACTTC. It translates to CASSREGPQETQYF.

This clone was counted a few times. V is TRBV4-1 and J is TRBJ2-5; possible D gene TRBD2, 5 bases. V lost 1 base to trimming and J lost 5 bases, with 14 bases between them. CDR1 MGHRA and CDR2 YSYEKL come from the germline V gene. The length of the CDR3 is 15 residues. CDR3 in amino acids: CASSQVGTSGETQYF. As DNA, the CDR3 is TGCGCCAGCAGCCAAGTAGGCACCTCGGGGGAGACCCAGTACTTC.

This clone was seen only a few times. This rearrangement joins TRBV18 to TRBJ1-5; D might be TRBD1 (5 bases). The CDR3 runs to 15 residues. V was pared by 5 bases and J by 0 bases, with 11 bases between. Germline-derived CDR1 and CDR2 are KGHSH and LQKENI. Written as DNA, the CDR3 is TGTGCCAGCTCATCCGACAGAAATAGCAATCAGCCCCAGCATTTT. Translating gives CASSSDRNSNQPQHF.

CDR3 in DNA: TGTGCCAGCAGTTTACTTGGTAGCGGAGAATTTGGGAATCAGCCCCAGCATTTT. Protein: CASSLLGSGEFGNQPQHF. The chain combines TRBV27 with TRBJ1-5; no firm D call. In germline, CDR1 is MNHEY, CDR2 SMNVEV (reference sequence). V lost 2 bases, J lost 4 bases, and 21 bases lay in between. There are 18 residues in the CDR3.

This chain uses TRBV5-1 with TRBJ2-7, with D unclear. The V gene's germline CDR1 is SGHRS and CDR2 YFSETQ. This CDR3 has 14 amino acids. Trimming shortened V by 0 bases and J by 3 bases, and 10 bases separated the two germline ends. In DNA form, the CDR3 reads TGCGCCAGCAGCTTGGCCCCAGGCGACTACGAGCAGTACTTC. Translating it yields CASSLAPGDYEQYF.

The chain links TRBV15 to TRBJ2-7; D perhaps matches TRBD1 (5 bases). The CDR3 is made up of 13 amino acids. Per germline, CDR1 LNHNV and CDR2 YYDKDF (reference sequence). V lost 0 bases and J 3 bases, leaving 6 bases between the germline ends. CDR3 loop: CATSREGHYEQYF. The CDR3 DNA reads TGTGCCACCAGCAGAGAGGGGCACTACGAGCAGTACTTC. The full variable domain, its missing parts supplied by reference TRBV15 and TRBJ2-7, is DAMVIQNPRYQVTQFGKPVTLSCSQTLNHNVMYWYQQKSSQAPKLLFHYYDKDFNNEADTPDNFQSRRPNTSFCFLDIRSPGLGDTAMYLCATSREGHYEQYFGPGTRLTVT.

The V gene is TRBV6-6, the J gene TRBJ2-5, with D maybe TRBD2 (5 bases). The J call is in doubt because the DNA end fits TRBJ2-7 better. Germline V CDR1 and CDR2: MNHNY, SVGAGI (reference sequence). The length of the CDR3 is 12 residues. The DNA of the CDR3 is TGTGCCAGCAGGACCGGGAACTACGAGCAGTACTTC. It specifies CASRTGNYEQYF.

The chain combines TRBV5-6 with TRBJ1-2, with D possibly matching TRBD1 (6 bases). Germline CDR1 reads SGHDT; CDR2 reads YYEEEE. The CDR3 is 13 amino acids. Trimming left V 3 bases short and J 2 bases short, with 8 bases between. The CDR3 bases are TGTGCCAGCAGCTATGGACAGAACTATGGCTACACCTTC. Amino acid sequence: CASSYGQNYGYTF. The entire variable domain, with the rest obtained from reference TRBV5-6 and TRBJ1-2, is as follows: DAGVTQSPTHLIKTRGQQVTLRCSPKSGHDTVSWYQQALGQGPQFIFQYYEEEERQRGNFPDRFSGHQFPNYSSELNVNALLLGDSALYLCASSYGQNYGYTFGSGTRLTVV.

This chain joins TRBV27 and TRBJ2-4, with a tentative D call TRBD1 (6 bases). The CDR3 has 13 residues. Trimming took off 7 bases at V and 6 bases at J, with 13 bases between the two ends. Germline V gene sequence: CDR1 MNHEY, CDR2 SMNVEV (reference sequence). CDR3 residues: CASKQGTGNIQYF. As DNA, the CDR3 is TGTGCCAGCAAGCAGGGGACGGGAAACATTCAGTACTTC.

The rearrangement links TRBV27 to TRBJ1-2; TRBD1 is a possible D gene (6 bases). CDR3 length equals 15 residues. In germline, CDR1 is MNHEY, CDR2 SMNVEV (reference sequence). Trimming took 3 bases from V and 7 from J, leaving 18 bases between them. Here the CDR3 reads CASSLRGGASFGYTF. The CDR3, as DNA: TGTGCCAGCAGTTTGAGGGGGGGTGCCTCTTTTGGCTACACCTTC.

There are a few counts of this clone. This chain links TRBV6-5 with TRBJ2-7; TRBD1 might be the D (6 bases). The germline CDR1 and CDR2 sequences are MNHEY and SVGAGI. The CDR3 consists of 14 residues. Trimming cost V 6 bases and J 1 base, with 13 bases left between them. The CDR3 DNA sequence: TGTGCCAGCAGCCCTCGGACAGAATCCTACGAGCAGTACTTC. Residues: CASSPRTESYEQYF.

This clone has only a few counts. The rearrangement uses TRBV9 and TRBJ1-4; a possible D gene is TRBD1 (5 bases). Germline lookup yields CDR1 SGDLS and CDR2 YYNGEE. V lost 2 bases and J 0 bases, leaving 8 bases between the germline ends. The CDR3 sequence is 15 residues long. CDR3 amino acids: CASSVQGATNEKLFF. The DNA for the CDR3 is TGTGCCAGCAGCGTCCAGGGTGCAACTAATGAAAAACTGTTTTTT.

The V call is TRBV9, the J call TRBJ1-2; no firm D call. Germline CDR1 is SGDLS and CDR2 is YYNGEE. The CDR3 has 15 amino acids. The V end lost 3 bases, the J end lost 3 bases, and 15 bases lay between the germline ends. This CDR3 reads CASSAGLTADYGYTF. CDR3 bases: TGTGCCAGCAGCGCGGGTTTAACGGCGGACTATGGCTACACCTTC.

In DNA form, the CDR3 reads TGCGCCAGCAGCTTGGGGGACAGGGGGCGAGAGACCCAGTACTTC. It yields the protein CASSLGDRGRETQYF. V and J are TRBV5-1 and TRBJ2-5, with TRBD1 matching 12 bases. This CDR3 is 15 amino acids long. CDR1 is SGHRS, CDR2 YFSETQ, per germline. Trimming at V came to 0 bases and at J to 4 bases, leaving 1 base not matched to a gene.

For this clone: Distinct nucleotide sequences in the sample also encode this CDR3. DNA for the CDR3: TGTGCCAGCAGCTTACTAGCGGGAGGTTCCTACGAGCAGTACTTC. Translation gives CASSLLAGGSYEQYF. The chain links TRBV5-4 to TRBJ2-7; 12 bases line up with TRBD2. CDR3 size: 15 residues. V trimming: 2 bases; J trimming: 1 base; junction bases outside the gene matches: 1. Germline values: CDR1 SGHNT, CDR2 YYREEE (reference sequence).

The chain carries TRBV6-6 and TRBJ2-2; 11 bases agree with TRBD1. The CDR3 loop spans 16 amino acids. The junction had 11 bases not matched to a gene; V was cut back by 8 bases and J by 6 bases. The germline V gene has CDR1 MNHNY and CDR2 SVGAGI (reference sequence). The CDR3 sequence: CASGRTGGFPAGELFF. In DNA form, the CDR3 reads TGTGCCAGCGGCCGGACAGGGGGCTTTCCTGCCGGGGAGCTGTTTTTT.

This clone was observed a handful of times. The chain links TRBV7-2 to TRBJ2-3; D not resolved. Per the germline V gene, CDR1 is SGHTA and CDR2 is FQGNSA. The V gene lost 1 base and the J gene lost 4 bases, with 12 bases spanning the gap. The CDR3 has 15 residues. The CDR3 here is CASSLEHPGADTQYF. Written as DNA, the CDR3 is TGTGCCAGCAGCTTAGAACACCCGGGTGCAGATACGCAGTATTTT.

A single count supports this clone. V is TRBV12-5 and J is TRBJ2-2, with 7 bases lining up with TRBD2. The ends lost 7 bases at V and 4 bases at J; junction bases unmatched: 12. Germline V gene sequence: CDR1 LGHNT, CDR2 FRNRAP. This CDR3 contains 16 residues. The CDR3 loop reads CASAPMGGGTTGELFF. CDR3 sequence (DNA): TGTGCTAGTGCCCCCATGGGGGGAGGGACCACCGGGGAGCTGTTTTTT.

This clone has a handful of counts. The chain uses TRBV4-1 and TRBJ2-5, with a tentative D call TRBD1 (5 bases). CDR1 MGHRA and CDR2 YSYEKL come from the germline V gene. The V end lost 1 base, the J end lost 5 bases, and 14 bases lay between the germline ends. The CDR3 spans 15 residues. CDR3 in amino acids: CASSQVQDAGETQYF. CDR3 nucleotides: TGCGCCAGCAGCCAAGTGCAGGACGCAGGGGAGACCCAGTACTTC.

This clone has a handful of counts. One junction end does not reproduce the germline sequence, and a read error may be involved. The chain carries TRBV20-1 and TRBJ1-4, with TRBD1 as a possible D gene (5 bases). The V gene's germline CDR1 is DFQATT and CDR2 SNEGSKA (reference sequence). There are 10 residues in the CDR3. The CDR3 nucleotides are TGCAGTGCTAGTCCGACAGCGCGTCGTTTT. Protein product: CSASPTARRF.

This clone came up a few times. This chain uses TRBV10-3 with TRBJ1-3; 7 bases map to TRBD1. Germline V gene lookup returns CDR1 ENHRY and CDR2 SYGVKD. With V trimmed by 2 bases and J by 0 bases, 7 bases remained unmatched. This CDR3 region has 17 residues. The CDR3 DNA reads TGTGCCATCAGTGAGGTAACCGGGACAGCCTCTGGAAACACCATATATTTT. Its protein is CAISEVTGTASGNTIYF.

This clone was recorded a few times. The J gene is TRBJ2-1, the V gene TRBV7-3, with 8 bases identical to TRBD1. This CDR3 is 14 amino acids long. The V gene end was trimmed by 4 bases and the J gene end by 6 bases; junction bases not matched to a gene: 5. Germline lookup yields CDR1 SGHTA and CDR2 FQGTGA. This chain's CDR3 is CASSYDRGANEQFF. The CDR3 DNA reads TGTGCCAGCAGCTATGACAGGGGCGCCAATGAGCAGTTCTTC.

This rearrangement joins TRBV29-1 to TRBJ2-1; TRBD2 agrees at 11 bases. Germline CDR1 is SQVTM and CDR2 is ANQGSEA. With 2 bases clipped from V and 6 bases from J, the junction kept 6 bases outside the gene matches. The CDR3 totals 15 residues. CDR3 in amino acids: CSVESGTSGTNEQFF. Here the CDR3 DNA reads TGCAGCGTTGAATCGGGGACTAGCGGTACCAATGAGCAGTTCTTC.